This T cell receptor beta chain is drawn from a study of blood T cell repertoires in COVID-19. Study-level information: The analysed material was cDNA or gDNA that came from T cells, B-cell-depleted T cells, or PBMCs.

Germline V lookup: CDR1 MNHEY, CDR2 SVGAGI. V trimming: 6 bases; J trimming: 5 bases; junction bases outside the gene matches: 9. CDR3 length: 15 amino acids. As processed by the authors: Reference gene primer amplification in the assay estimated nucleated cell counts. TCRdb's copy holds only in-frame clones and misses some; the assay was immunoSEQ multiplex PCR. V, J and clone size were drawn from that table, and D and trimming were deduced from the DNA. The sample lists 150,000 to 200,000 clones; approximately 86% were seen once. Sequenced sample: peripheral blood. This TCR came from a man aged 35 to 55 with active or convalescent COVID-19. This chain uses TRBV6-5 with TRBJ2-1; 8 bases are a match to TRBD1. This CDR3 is CASRGGQVINNEQFF. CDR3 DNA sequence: TGTGCCAGCAGAGGGGGACAGGTTATTAACAATGAGCAGTTCTTC.